These T cell receptor beta chains were read from a single sample in a study of blood T cell repertoires in COVID-19. The protocol was immunoSEQ multiplex PCR, while the TCRdb copy is restricted to in-frame clones and leaves out a portion. The sample comprises 200,000 or so clones, 80% to 90% of which are singletons, and less than 20% rests with the top ten. The sequenced material came from peripheral blood. The receptors come from a human donor in a cohort sampled during active COVID-19. CDR3s include the opening cysteine and the closing phenylalanine or tryptophan. Fields, in order: V gene, clone size, D gene, J gene, CDR3 DNA, CDR3 protein. A D gene is named only where the DNA matches it firmly. The size of a clone is reported for some rows only, either as once, few or many, or as a class for expanded clones.

TRBV7-2	-	-	TRBJ1-4	TGTGCCAGCAGCTTAGAGGCAGGGGAGGAAAAACTGTTTTTT	CASSLEAGEEKLFF
TRBV5-8	few	-	TRBJ2-3	TGTGCCAGCAGCTGGCCCCCTCGCACAGATACGCAGTATTTT	CASSWPPRTDTQYF
TRBV5-1	-	-	TRBJ2-7	TGCGCCAGCAGCTTGCAGGGGCTCCGGTCCTACGAGCAGTACTTC	CASSLQGLRSYEQYF
TRBV20-1	-	-	TRBJ1-2	TGCAGTGCGCGGCATGGGTCTGGCTACACCTTC	CSARHGSGYTF
TRBV24-1	-	TRBD2	TRBJ2-1	TGTGCCACCGAGGGTCTAGCGGGAGTCCATGAGCAGTTCTTC	CATEGLAGVHEQFF
TRBV11-3	-	TRBD2	TRBJ2-5	TGTGCCAGCAGCTCTGGACTAGCGACGACCCAGTACTTC	CASSSGLATTQYF
TRBV2	-	-	TRBJ1-1	TGTGCCAGCAGTGAGGAGGGAATGAACACTGAAGCTTTCTTT	CASSEEGMNTEAFF
TRBV19	once	-	TRBJ2-2	TGTGCCAGTAGCCACGCAGGGTCCGGGGAGCTGTTTTTT	CASSHAGSGELFF
TRBV7-7	-	TRBD1	TRBJ1-1	TGTGCTAGCAGCCCAACCACAGGGACAGGCGATGAAGCTTTCTTT	CASSPTTGTGDEAFF
TRBV5-4	-	TRBD2	TRBJ2-5	TGTGCCAGCAGTTTGCCGACTAGCGGGTTGGAGACCCAGTACTTC	CASSLPTSGLETQYF
TRBV19	-	-	TRBJ1-2	TGTGCCAGTAGTATAACCGGGTCTCAAGGAAATGGCTACACCTTC	CASSITGSQGNGYTF
TRBV7-2	-	TRBD1	TRBJ2-7	TGTGCCAGCAGCAAAGACAGGGGCCCCTACGAGCAGTACTTC	CASSKDRGPYEQYF
TRBV7-9	-	TRBD1	TRBJ2-1	TGTGCCAGCAGCTTGTACCGGGACAGGGGCTACAATGAGCAGTTCTTC	CASSLYRDRGYNEQFF
TRBV10-2	-	TRBD2	TRBJ2-3	TGCGCCAGCAGGCCTAGCGGGGGGGTAGATACGCAGTATTTT	CASRPSGGVDTQYF
TRBV11-2	once	TRBD2	TRBJ2-1	TGTGCCAGCAGCTTAGGTGCGGGAGGGTACAATGAGCAGTTCTTC	CASSLGAGGYNEQFF
TRBV24-1	-	-	TRBJ1-2	TGTGCCACCAGTGAATCCGTCAGTGGCTACACCTTC	CATSESVSGYTF
TRBV19	-	TRBD2	TRBJ2-1	TGTGCCAGTAACCAAGATAGGGCTAGCGGGGGCAATGAGCAGTTCTTC	CASNQDRASGGNEQFF
TRBV18	-	-	TRBJ1-1	TGTGCCAGCTCACCCCAGGTGACAAGCACTGAAGCTTTCTTT	CASSPQVTSTEAFF
TRBV27	-	-	TRBJ1-6	TGTGCCAGCAGTTCAGGGGTGGGTTCACCCCTCCACTTT	CASSSGVGSPLHF
TRBV6-6	few	-	TRBJ2-2	TGTGCCAGTCGCGGGGGTACAGGGAAGACCGGGGAGCTGTTTTTT	CASRGGTGKTGELFF
TRBV2	-	-	TRBJ1-1	TGTGCCAGCAGCTTCGATAGTTGGACAGACGAAGCTTTCTTT	CASSFDSWTDEAFF
TRBV5-1	-	-	TRBJ1-1	TGCGCCAGCAGTCAGTCGAACACTGAAGCTTTCTTT	CASSQSNTEAFF
TRBV6-5	-	TRBD2	TRBJ2-3	TGTGCCAGCAGTTATCGGGGGGGGAAGACAGATACGCAGTATTTT	CASSYRGGKTDTQYF
TRBV7-7	-	TRBD1	TRBJ2-5	TGTGCCAGCAGCCCCCACCCAGGGGGCAAAGAGACCCAGTACTTC	CASSPHPGGKETQYF
TRBV3-1/TRBV3-2	-	-	TRBJ1-6	TGTGCCAGCAGCCAAGATTGGTTCGGGGTCAATTCACCCCTCCACTTT	CASSQDWFGVNSPLHF
TRBV7-8	-	TRBD1	TRBJ2-3	TGTGCCAGCAGCTTAGTGGGACAGGCGGCCACAGATACGCAGTATTTT	CASSLVGQAATDTQYF
TRBV4-1	once	TRBD1	TRBJ2-3	TGCGCCAGCAGCCCGACGGGACAGGGTGTGGGCACAGATACGCAGTATTTT	CASSPTGQGVGTDTQYF